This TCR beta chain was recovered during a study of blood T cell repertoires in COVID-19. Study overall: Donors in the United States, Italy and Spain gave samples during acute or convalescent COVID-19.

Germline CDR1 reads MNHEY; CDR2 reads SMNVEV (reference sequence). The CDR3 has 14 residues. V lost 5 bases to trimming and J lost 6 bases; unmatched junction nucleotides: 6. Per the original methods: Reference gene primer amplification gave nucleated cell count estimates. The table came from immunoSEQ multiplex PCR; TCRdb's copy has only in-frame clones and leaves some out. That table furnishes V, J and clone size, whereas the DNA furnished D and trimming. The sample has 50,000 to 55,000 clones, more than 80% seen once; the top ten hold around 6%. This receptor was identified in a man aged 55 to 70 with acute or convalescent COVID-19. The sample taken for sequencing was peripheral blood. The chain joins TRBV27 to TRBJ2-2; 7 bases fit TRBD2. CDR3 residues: CASSPDRGAGELFF. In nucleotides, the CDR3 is TGTGCCAGCAGTCCCGATCGGGGGGCCGGGGAGCTGTTTTTT.